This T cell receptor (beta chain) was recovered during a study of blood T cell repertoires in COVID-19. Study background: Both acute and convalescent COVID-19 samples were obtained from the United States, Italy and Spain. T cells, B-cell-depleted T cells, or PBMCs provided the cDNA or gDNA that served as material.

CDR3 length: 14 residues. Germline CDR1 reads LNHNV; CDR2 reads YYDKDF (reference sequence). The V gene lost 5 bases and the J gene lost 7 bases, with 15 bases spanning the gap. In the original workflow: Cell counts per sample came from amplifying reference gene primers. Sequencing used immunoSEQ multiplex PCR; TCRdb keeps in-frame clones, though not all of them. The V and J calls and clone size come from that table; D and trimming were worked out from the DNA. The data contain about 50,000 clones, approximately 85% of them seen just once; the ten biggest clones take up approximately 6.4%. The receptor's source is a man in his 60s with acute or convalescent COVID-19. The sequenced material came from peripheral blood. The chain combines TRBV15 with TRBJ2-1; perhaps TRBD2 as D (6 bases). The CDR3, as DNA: TGTGCCACCAGCTCTCGGAGGAGGGGAAATGAGCAGTTCTTC. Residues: CATSSRRRGNEQFF.